Below, 2 T cell receptor beta chains from the same sample are listed, as sequenced in a study of cytomegalovirus exposure and HLA in healthy donors. The primer mix had 60 Vbeta and 13 Jbeta primers. Measured with immunoSEQ multiplex PCR; TCRdb has only the in-frame clones, and not every one. The sample has 150,000 to 200,000 clones; roughly 77% are singletons. The sample comprised PBMCs. These receptors were obtained from a man in his late teens or twenties in good health and CMV-seropositive.

This clone came up once. The rearrangement joins TRBV7-8 to TRBJ1-2, with TRBD1 as a possible D gene (6 bases). Germline assignment: CDR1 SGHVS and CDR2 FQNEAQ. CDR3 length: 19 residues. The germline V and J ends were trimmed by 4 bases and 2 bases, with 26 bases remaining between them. Here the CDR3 DNA reads TGTGCCAGCAGCTCCCACCCACCGGGACAATTAACCCGAAACTATGGCTACACCTTC. Residues: CASSSHPPGQLTRNYGYTF.

Only a few counts were recorded for this clone. V is TRBV7-8 and J is TRBJ2-1; perhaps TRBD2 as D (5 bases). CDR3 length: 15 residues. Germline CDR1 SGHVS, CDR2 FQNEAQ. The V and J ends lost 1 base and 1 base respectively, with 8 bases between them. CDR3 loop: CASSLGGLSYNEQFF. The CDR3, as DNA: TGTGCCAGCAGCTTAGGCGGACTGTCCTACAATGAGCAGTTCTTC.